This TCR beta chain comes out of a study of T cells in Graves' hyperthyroidism and ophthalmopathy. Amplification of TCR beta CDR3 regions was performed using RNA transcripts as template. Researchers ran a first-round RT-PCR on the TCR CDR3 using the HTBI primer set. TCRdb called the multiplex PCR reads again in MiXCR, with one record for every CDR3 protein. This sample has roughly 750,000 distinct CDR3 sequences, with around 17% found just once. This clonotype was counted a few times. Germline V lookup: CDR1 KGHSH, CDR2 LQKENI. The trim removed 4 bases at V and 2 bases at J, leaving 7 bases unmatched. CDR3 length: 16 amino acids.

V gene TRBV18 combines with J gene TRBJ1-2; 10 bases map to TRBD1. This sequence was found in a man aged 18-30 years with Graves' hyperthyroidism. Sequenced: blood. The CDR3 region is CASSRTGTGENYGYTF. The CDR3 coding sequence is TGTGCCAGCTCACGAACCGGGACAGGGGAGAACTATGGCTACACCTTC.